This T cell receptor (beta chain) is from a study of blood T cell repertoires in COVID-19. Whole-study context: COVID-19 samples collected from the United States, Italy and Spain covered acute and convalescent phases. Sources were T cells, B-cell-depleted T cells, or PBMCs; the material itself was cDNA or gDNA.

Germline lookup yields CDR1 GTSNPN and CDR2 SVGIG (reference sequence). The V end was cut by 6 bases, the J end by 1 base, with 19 bases between. This CDR3 is 15 amino acids long. Sequencing was performed with immunoSEQ multiplex PCR; in TCRdb, only in-frame clones are kept and a portion is missing. The sample holds about 100,000 clones; roughly 86% are singletons and the top ten take 11%. This clonotype was sampled from a woman aged 30 to 39 with acute or convalescent COVID-19. Sequenced material: peripheral blood. The chain is built from TRBV30 and TRBJ2-7, with a possible D match to TRBD1 (6 bases). CDR3 protein: CACLKSGTWSYEQYF. CDR3 bases: TGTGCCTGCTTAAAGTCCGGGACATGGTCCTACGAGCAGTACTTC.